The 28 T cell receptor beta chains in this list originate from one sample, sequenced in a study of blood T cell repertoires in COVID-19. The data were produced by immunoSEQ multiplex PCR, yet TCRdb's version contains in-frame clones alone and is incomplete. The sample lists around 250,000 clones, roughly 86% occurring once. What was sequenced was PBMCs or T cells enriched from blood (not recorded which). All receptors come from a woman in her 50s who had recovered from COVID-19.

The chain combines TRBV7-9 with TRBJ1-4; a possible D gene is TRBD1 (5 bases). Germline V gives CDR1 SEHNR, CDR2 FQNEAQ (reference sequence). V lost 5 bases, J lost 4 bases, and 14 bases lay in between. This CDR3 has 15 amino acids. The CDR3 is CASSTDSSFNEKLFF. The CDR3 DNA is TGTGCCAGCAGCACAGACAGCAGTTTTAATGAAAAACTGTTTTTT. Full variable domain (rest looked up from reference TRBV7-9 and TRBJ1-4): DTGVSQNPRHKITKRGQNVTFRCDPISEHNRLYWYRQTLGQGPEFLTYFQNEAQLEKSRLLSDRFSAERPKGSFSTLEIQRTEQGDSAMYLCASSTDSSFNEKLFFGSGTQLSVL.

The gene calls are TRBV7-6 and TRBJ2-7; the D gene is possibly TRBD1 (6 bases). The germline CDR1 and CDR2 sequences are SGHVS and FNYEAQ. This CDR3 contains 16 residues. Deletions cut 5 bases from V and 6 bases from J, with 23 bases between. The chain's CDR3 is CASSPTVGHSRGEQYF. CDR3 nucleotides: TGTGCCAGCAGCCCAACCGTGGGACACTCTCGAGGCGAGCAGTACTTC.

The chain links TRBV19 to TRBJ1-2; weak D call: TRBD1 (5 bases). The germline CDR1 and CDR2 sequences are LNHDA and SQIVND (reference sequence). The CDR3 is made up of 15 amino acids. Trimming took off 4 bases at V and 2 bases at J, with 14 bases between the two ends. The chain's CDR3 is CASSTHLRQNYGYTF. DNA of the CDR3: TGTGCCAGTAGTACTCACCTCCGACAGAACTATGGCTACACCTTC.

The count of this clone is one. The V and J genes are TRBV7-3 and TRBJ2-5; 9 bases align to TRBD1. The CDR3 contains 14 residues. V was clipped by 2 bases and J by 7 bases; unmatched bases: 5. CDR1 SGHTA and CDR2 FQGTGA come from the germline V gene. This CDR3 is CASSLSDRGATQYF. The CDR3 region has the DNA TGTGCCAGCAGCTTATCGGACAGGGGTGCGACCCAGTACTTC.

This sequence joins TRBV6-1 and TRBJ2-7, with D perhaps matching TRBD1 (6 bases). This CDR3 region has 15 residues. V lost 0 bases to trimming and J lost 2 bases, with 11 bases between them. Germline V gene sequence: CDR1 MNHNS, CDR2 SASEGT. The CDR3 DNA sequence: TGTGCCAGCAGTGAAGCGGGACAAAGAGCCTACGAGCAGTACTTC. Protein sequence: CASSEAGQRAYEQYF.

The genes are TRBV7-9 and TRBJ1-2, with TRBD1 as a possible D gene (5 bases). This CDR3 region has 16 residues. Between the trimmed V and J ends, which lost 2 bases and 0 bases, there was a span of 13 bases. Germline CDR1 is SEHNR and CDR2 is FQNEAQ (reference sequence). CDR3 in amino acids: CASSLSGGRTNYGYTF. CDR3 nucleotides: TGTGCCAGCAGCTTAAGCGGGGGGAGGACTAACTATGGCTACACCTTC.

The rearrangement uses TRBV5-5 and TRBJ1-5; a weak D match, TRBD1 (6 bases). Germline loops: CDR1 SGHKS, CDR2 YYEKEE (reference sequence). The CDR3 covers 14 residues. Between the trimmed V and J ends, which lost 2 bases and 1 base, there was a span of 7 bases. As DNA, the CDR3 is TGTGCCAGCAGCTTTGGACAGAGCAATCAGCCCCAGCATTTT. Protein product: CASSFGQSNQPQHF.

This clone showed up just a few times. J is TRBJ1-5 and V is TRBV2, with 11 bases fitting TRBD1. The CDR3 sequence is 15 residues long. In germline, CDR1 is SNHLY, CDR2 FYNNEI. The V and J ends lost 5 bases and 6 bases, in that order; junction bases with no gene match: 6. CDR3 region: CASSKGQGGRQPQHF. In nucleotides, the CDR3 is TGTGCCAGCAGTAAGGGACAGGGGGGGCGTCAGCCCCAGCATTTT.

V gene TRBV7-9 combines with J gene TRBJ1-4; no firm D call. The CDR3 has 16 residues. Germline CDR1 reads SEHNR; CDR2 reads FQNEAQ (reference sequence). V lost 4 bases, J lost 0 bases, and 12 bases lay in between. CDR3 region: CASSSQSDTTNEKLFF. DNA of the CDR3: TGTGCCAGCAGCTCCCAGAGCGATACAACTAATGAAAAACTGTTTTTT.

The CDR3 reads CASSPTGNNDYGYTF. In DNA form, the CDR3 reads TGTGCCAGCAGCCCGACAGGCAACAACGACTATGGCTACACCTTC. The gene calls are TRBV4-2 and TRBJ1-2; a possible D gene is TRBD1 (6 bases). Deletions cut 4 bases from V and 3 bases from J, with 15 bases between. The length of the CDR3 is 15 residues. Germline lookup yields CDR1 LGHNA and CDR2 YNFKEQ.

The chain uses TRBV5-1 and TRBJ1-4, with TRBD1 matching over 8 bases. Germline V CDR1 and CDR2: SGHRS, YFSETQ. This CDR3 is built from 16 residues. Unmatched junction bases numbered 9, after V lost 0 bases and J lost 8 bases. The CDR3 sequence is CASSLAPTGVAEKLFF. In DNA form, the CDR3 reads TGCGCCAGCAGCTTGGCCCCGACAGGGGTGGCGGAAAAACTGTTTTTT.

The V call is TRBV18, the J call TRBJ2-1; D is unclear. The V gene's germline CDR1 is KGHSH and CDR2 LQKENI. V was clipped by 0 bases and J by 12 bases, with 15 bases between them. This CDR3 spans 14 amino acids. The CDR3: CASSPPVVQKGQFF. The CDR3 DNA reads TGTGCCAGCTCACCACCGGTCGTACAGAAAGGGCAGTTCTTC.

Written as DNA, the CDR3 is TGCAGGAAGGAACAGGGGGTACAGCCCCAGCATTTT. Translating it yields CRKEQGVQPQHF. The chain recombines TRBV29-1 with TRBJ1-5, with TRBD1 matching 8 bases. The CDR3 is made up of 12 amino acids. Germline assignment: CDR1 SQVTM and CDR2 ANQGSEA.

The rearrangement joins TRBV11-2 to TRBJ1-1; D is unresolved. The CDR3 sequence is 13 residues long. The V end lost 3 bases, the J end lost 1 base, and 6 bases lay between the germline ends. Germline loops: CDR1 SGHAT, CDR2 FQNNGV. The CDR3 nucleotides read TGTGCCAGCAGCTTGGGAGAGAACACTGAAGCTTTCTTT. Translating gives CASSLGENTEAFF.

V is TRBV11-2 and J is TRBJ1-1; D is ambiguous. The V end lost 5 bases, the J end lost 5 bases, and 9 bases lay between the germline ends. Germline V gives CDR1 SGHAT, CDR2 FQNNGV. The CDR3 has 12 residues. CDR3 sequence (DNA): TGTGCCAGCAGCCGTGCGGGGACTGAAGCTTTCTTT. It encodes CASSRAGTEAFF.

The rearrangement uses TRBV5-1 and TRBJ2-7; maybe TRBD2 (5 bases). CDR1 SGHRS and CDR2 YFSETQ come from the germline V gene. The CDR3 is 14 amino acids. The V and J ends lost 0 bases and 2 bases respectively, with 9 bases between them. CDR3 residues: CASSLAGDPYEQYF. CDR3 bases: TGCGCCAGCAGCTTGGCCGGGGATCCCTACGAGCAGTACTTC.

The rearrangement joins TRBV11-2 to TRBJ2-7; 7 nucleotides line up with TRBD1. In germline, CDR1 is SGHAT, CDR2 FQNNGV. J gave up 5 bases and V 5 bases, and 9 bases lay outside the gene matches. The CDR3 has 14 amino acids. CDR3 protein: CASSPRQGIDEQYF. The CDR3 DNA follows: TGTGCCAGCAGCCCAAGACAGGGAATAGACGAGCAGTACTTC.

In this sample, this clone turned up a few times. The chain joins TRBV30 to TRBJ2-4, with D unresolved. The CDR3 is 14 amino acids. V lost 2 bases and J lost 0, with 8 bases in between. CDR1 and CDR2 (germline): GTSNPN, SVGIG (reference sequence). CDR3 loop: CAWSSGLAKNIQYF. The CDR3 DNA follows: TGTGCCTGGAGTTCAGGTCTAGCCAAAAACATTCAGTACTTC.

The V and J genes are TRBV7-2 and TRBJ1-5; D is perhaps TRBD1 (5 bases). The CDR3 spans 14 residues. Trimming took off 5 bases at V and 3 bases at J, with 11 bases between the two ends. Germline V gene sequence: CDR1 SGHTA, CDR2 FQGNSA. CDR3 nucleotide sequence: TGTGCCAGCAGCGTGGGGACTGTCAATCAGCCCCAGCATTTT. It encodes CASSVGTVNQPQHF.

This clone was seen only once. This chain connects TRBV5-1 to TRBJ1-2; 12 bases align to TRBD1. The CDR3 is 16 amino acids. Germline trimming cut 4 bases from V and 3 bases from J; bases unmatched to any gene: 7. Germline V gene data show CDR1 as SGHRS and CDR2 as YFSETQ. CDR3 region: CASSAGTGGRDYGYTF. The CDR3 DNA reads as TGCGCCAGCAGCGCCGGGACAGGGGGCCGGGACTATGGCTACACCTTC.

This clone showed up just once. V gene TRBV7-2 combines with J gene TRBJ2-5; a possible D gene is TRBD2 (5 bases). V lost 0 bases and J 5 bases, leaving 10 bases between the germline ends. Germline V CDR1 and CDR2: SGHTA, FQGNSA. The CDR3 has 14 residues. DNA of the CDR3: TGTGCCAGCAGCTTAGCGCTAGCTTCCGAGACCCAGTACTTC. It yields the protein CASSLALASETQYF.

The rearrangement links TRBV25-1 to TRBJ1-2; TRBD1 is a possible D gene (6 bases). Trimming pared 3 bases from V and 0 bases from J, leaving 11 bases between. Germline loops: CDR1 MGHDK, CDR2 SYGVNS. The CDR3 extends over 15 amino acids. The CDR3 is CASSETGLANYGYTF. As DNA, the CDR3 is TGTGCCAGCAGTGAGACAGGACTGGCTAACTATGGCTACACCTTC.

The DNA of the CDR3 is TGTGCCAGCAGTCTAGACAGGAGAGAGACCCAGTACTTC. As protein: CASSLDRRETQYF. The chain uses TRBV12-3 or TRBV12-4 and TRBJ2-5; D might be TRBD1 (6 bases). V was cut by 5 bases and J by 4 bases, with 11 bases left in between. CDR3 size: 13 residues.

The table lists this clone with a few counts. This chain links TRBV18 with TRBJ1-1; D not resolved. Trimming stripped 4 bases from V and 1 base from J, with 13 bases between. Germline CDR1 and CDR2: KGHSH and LQKENI. This CDR3 is built from 15 residues. CDR3 protein: CASSRNEQPNTEAFF. In DNA form, the CDR3 reads TGTGCCAGCTCACGGAACGAACAGCCGAACACTGAAGCTTTCTTT.

This rearrangement joins TRBV18 to TRBJ1-4; D perhaps matches TRBD1 (5 bases). CDR3 length: 15 amino acids. Germline CDR1 and CDR2: KGHSH and LQKENI. With 3 bases removed from V and 8 bases from J, the gap between germline ends came to 16 bases. The CDR3 loop is CASSPLLGEGEKLFF. The CDR3 DNA is TGTGCCAGCTCACCCCTCCTGGGGGAGGGAGAAAAACTGTTTTTT.

The gene calls are TRBV6-2 or TRBV6-3 and TRBJ2-3, with 7 bases lining up with TRBD2. Looked up from germline, CDR1 is MNHEY and CDR2 is SVGEGT. V was pared by 4 bases and J by 5 bases, with 9 bases of the junction left unmatched. This CDR3 is 15 amino acids long. CDR3 sequence (DNA): TGTGCCAGCAGTTCCCGCCGGGTAGCGGGAGATACGCAGTATTTT. Encoded protein: CASSSRRVAGDTQYF.

The rearrangement links TRBV7-2 to TRBJ2-1, with a tentative D call TRBD2 (5 bases). Trimming shortened V by 0 bases and J by 9 bases, and 6 bases separated the two germline ends. The CDR3 sequence is 12 residues long. The V gene's germline CDR1 is SGHTA and CDR2 FQGNSA. CDR3: CASSLARAEQFF. In DNA, the CDR3 is TGTGCCAGCAGCTTAGCGAGGGCTGAGCAGTTCTTC. The full variable domain, with the rest looked up from reference TRBV7-2 and TRBJ2-1, is GAGVSQSPSNKVTEKGKDVELRCDPISGHTALYWYRQSLGQGLEFLIYFQGNSAPDKSGLPSDRFSAERTGGSVSTLTIQRTQQEDSAVYLCASSLARAEQFFGPGTRLTVL.

The chain uses TRBV5-1 and TRBJ2-2, with 8 bases that match TRBD2. J gave up 8 bases and V 0 bases, and 9 bases lay outside the gene matches. Germline-derived CDR1 and CDR2 are SGHRS and YFSETQ. The CDR3 runs 16 residues. The CDR3 region has the DNA TGCGCCAGCAGCTTGGGACTAGCGCCCTCCGGAGGGGAGCTGTTTTTT. It translates to CASSLGLAPSGGELFF.